This TCR beta chain was retrieved from a study of T cells after yellow fever vaccination. In germline, CDR1 is MNHNS, CDR2 SASEGT. V dropped 4 bases and J dropped 3; count of bases not matched to a gene: 7. The CDR3 extends over 15 amino acids. TCRdb reanalysed the 5' RACE reads using MiXCR and keeps one entry per CDR3 protein. The repertoire holds about 330,000 distinct CDR3 sequences, roughly 4% seen once, with 20% to 25% in the top ten. Comments on this clonotype: Its specificity is unknown.

The study, taken as a whole, reports: Peaking faster, on day 5 versus 15, the secondary response was nonetheless weaker.

The chain has TRBV6-1 and TRBJ2-3, with 7 bases that match TRBD1. Sequences were derived from PBMCs, sampled 5 days after the yellow fever booster vaccination. The TCR comes from a man younger than 35 who received the YFV17D yellow fever vaccine. CDR3: CASSARQGVTDTQYF. The CDR3 nucleotides are TGTGCCAGCAGTGCGAGACAGGGAGTAACAGATACGCAGTATTTT.